The 25 T cell receptor beta chains presented below share a single source sample, sequenced in a study of a mutant IDH1 vaccine in newly diagnosed glioma. Time point specified: week 23, last vaccination. Doses consisted of 300 ug of mutant IDH1 20-mer peptide each, paired with topical imiquimod. The antigens of these receptors remain unknown. Using immunoSEQ multiplex PCR, the repertoire was profiled, and TCRdb retains in-frame clones only, with some absent. The repertoire has roughly 60,000 clones, around 84% of them found once; the top ten carry approximately 3.8%. Source: PBMCs, taken from a glioma patient whose treatment included an IDH1 peptide vaccine. Receptor source: a man aged 30-40 years with glioma.

The rearrangement joins TRBV11-2 to TRBJ2-1; D may match TRBD1 or TRBD2 (6 bases each). The CDR3 runs to 17 residues. Germline V gene lookup returns CDR1 SGHAT and CDR2 FQNNGV. The V gene lost 3 bases and the J gene lost 6 bases, with 21 bases spanning the gap. The CDR3 DNA reads TGTGCCAGCAGCTTGGGAGTATTGGGGGGCCGAGTCAATGAGCAGTTCTTC. It encodes CASSLGVLGGRVNEQFF.

This clone was seen only once. V is TRBV7-6 and J is TRBJ2-7; 8 nucleotides agree with TRBD1. CDR1 is SGHVS and CDR2 is FNYEAQ in the germline V gene. Trimming took 5 bases from V and 2 from J; bases not matched to a gene: 2. The CDR3 contains 13 residues. The CDR3 reads CASSVGQAYEQYF. The CDR3 DNA is TGTGCCAGCAGCGTGGGACAGGCCTACGAGCAGTACTTC.

The rearrangement joins TRBV7-9 to TRBJ1-4; no clear D. Between the trimmed V and J ends, which lost 3 bases and 0 bases, there was a span of 11 bases. The CDR3 runs to 16 residues. Germline CDR1 and CDR2: SEHNR and FQNEAQ (reference sequence). This CDR3 is CASSLGYAATNEKLFF. The DNA for the CDR3 is TGTGCCAGCAGCTTGGGGTATGCTGCAACTAATGAAAAACTGTTTTTT.

The chain combines TRBV11-2 with TRBJ1-1; D is uncertain. This CDR3 has 13 residues. With 1 base removed from V and 1 base from J, the gap between germline ends came to 4 bases. Germline loops: CDR1 SGHAT, CDR2 FQNNGV. The CDR3 DNA reads TGTGCCAGCAGCTTAGGGAGGAACACTGAAGCTTTCTTT. Amino acid sequence: CASSLGRNTEAFF. Supplemented by reference TRBV11-2 and TRBJ1-1, the full variable domain reads EAGVAQSPRYKIIEKRQSVAFWCNPISGHATLYWYQQILGQGPKLLIQFQNNGVVDDSQLPKDRFSAERLKGVDSTLKIQPAKLEDSAVYLCASSLGRNTEAFFGQGTRLTVV.

The V gene is TRBV6-5, the J gene TRBJ1-1; D is uncertain. CDR1 is MNHEY and CDR2 is SVGAGI in the germline V gene. This CDR3 region has 14 residues. V gave up 3 bases and J gave up 5 bases, with 13 bases separating them. The CDR3 loop reads CASSYGVEDTEAFF. The CDR3 coding sequence is TGTGCCAGCAGTTATGGCGTAGAAGATACTGAAGCTTTCTTT.

This sequence joins TRBV11-2 and TRBJ2-7; TRBD1 aligns across 9 bases. This CDR3 comprises 14 residues. Per germline, CDR1 SGHAT and CDR2 FQNNGV. Unmatched junction bases numbered 5, after V lost 5 bases and J lost 3 bases. CDR3 DNA: TGTGCCAGCAGCCCGACGGACAGGGGCTACGAGCAGTACTTC. This sequence encodes CASSPTDRGYEQYF.

V and J are TRBV27 and TRBJ2-7; D might be TRBD1 or TRBD2, each matching 5 bases. V lost 4 bases and J 2 bases, leaving 24 bases between the germline ends. This CDR3 region has 18 residues. The germline V gene encodes CDR1 MNHEY and CDR2 SMNVEV (reference sequence). CDR3 sequence: CASSSMGVSSSFPYEQYF. The CDR3 region has the DNA TGTGCCAGCAGTTCCATGGGGGTTTCCAGCTCCTTCCCCTACGAGCAGTACTTC.

The chain is built from TRBV7-9 and TRBJ2-7; 7 nucleotides agree with TRBD1. Trimming at V came to 5 bases and at J to 0 bases, leaving 7 bases not matched to a gene. The germline V gene encodes CDR1 SEHNR and CDR2 FQNEAQ (reference sequence). The length of the CDR3 is 15 residues. In DNA form, the CDR3 reads TGTGCCAGCAGCCACCGGGACAGCCGCTCCTACGAGCAGTACTTC. It translates to CASSHRDSRSYEQYF.

The DNA for the CDR3 is TGTGCCAGCAGCTTGAGGGGGGACAGGGTATACGAGCAGTACTTC. As protein: CASSLRGDRVYEQYF. This chain connects TRBV5-5 to TRBJ2-7; 9 nucleotides align to TRBD1. Trimming removed 1 base from V and 4 bases from J; junction bases left unmatched: 6. The CDR3 runs 15 residues. Germline values: CDR1 SGHKS, CDR2 YYEKEE (reference sequence).

The rearrangement joins TRBV11-2 to TRBJ2-7; D is perhaps TRBD2 (6 bases). Trimming took 1 base from V and 5 from J, leaving 12 bases between them. CDR1 and CDR2 from the germline V gene are SGHAT and FQNNGV. The CDR3 is made up of 14 amino acids. CDR3 region: CASSLATSGDEQYF. The DNA for the CDR3 is TGTGCCAGCAGCTTAGCGACCTCGGGAGACGAGCAGTACTTC.

This chain links TRBV6-5 with TRBJ1-5, with D tentatively TRBD1 (6 bases). Germline V gives CDR1 MNHEY, CDR2 SVGAGI. Trimming cost V 6 bases and J 2 bases, with 11 bases left between them. The CDR3 totals 14 residues. CDR3 coding DNA: TGTGCCAGCAGCCAGGACAGAGGCAATCAGCCCCAGCATTTT. Translated, it gives CASSQDRGNQPQHF.

The chain carries TRBV27 and TRBJ1-6, with D unclear. The CDR3 runs to 14 residues. Trimming removed 1 base at V and 9 bases at J, with 10 bases between. The germline V gene encodes CDR1 MNHEY and CDR2 SMNVEV (reference sequence). In DNA, the CDR3 is TGTGCCAGCAGTTTATTCCACCCTCCTTCACCCCTCCACTTT. Residues: CASSLFHPPSPLHF.

The chain combines TRBV11-3 with TRBJ2-3, with D perhaps TRBD1 (5 bases). With 4 bases removed from V and 5 bases from J, the gap between germline ends came to 10 bases. The germline V gene has CDR1 SGHNT and CDR2 YENEEA. The CDR3 is made up of 13 amino acids. CDR3 sequence (DNA): TGTGCCAGCAGCTCATCAGGGTTAGATACGCAGTATTTT. Translation gives CASSSSGLDTQYF.

The chain uses TRBV19 and TRBJ2-2; perhaps TRBD2 as D (6 bases). The germline V gene encodes CDR1 LNHDA and CDR2 SQIVND (reference sequence). V was shortened by 5 bases and J by 1 base, with 14 bases between the two germline ends. There are 16 residues in the CDR3. The CDR3: CASSEGLSGNTGELFF. The CDR3 DNA follows: TGTGCCAGTAGTGAGGGACTCTCTGGGAACACCGGGGAGCTGTTTTTT.

The chain uses TRBV19 and TRBJ1-6; 8 bases are a match to TRBD1. From germline, CDR1 is LNHDA and CDR2 SQIVND (reference sequence). Trimming at V came to 7 bases and at J to 10 bases, leaving 9 bases not matched to a gene. The CDR3 loop spans 14 amino acids. The CDR3 protein is CASTDRGLGSPLHF. In DNA, the CDR3 is TGTGCCAGTACCGACAGGGGTTTAGGATCACCCCTCCACTTT.

Only a few counts were recorded for this clone. Additional DNA sequences in this sample encode the identical CDR3. V usage is TRBV6-5 and J usage is TRBJ1-1; TRBD1 agrees at 7 bases. Germline V lookup: CDR1 MNHEY, CDR2 SVGAGI. CDR3 size: 13 residues. V was clipped by 6 bases and J by 1 base; unmatched bases: 2. The CDR3 region is CASSRTGNTEAFF. The CDR3 nucleotides read TGTGCCAGCAGCCGGACAGGGAACACTGAAGCTTTCTTT.

The rearrangement links TRBV11-2 to TRBJ2-7, with 10 bases lining up with TRBD1. J gave up 6 bases and V 2 bases, and 10 bases lay outside the gene matches. The germline V gene has CDR1 SGHAT and CDR2 FQNNGV. The CDR3 extends over 16 amino acids. In DNA, the CDR3 is TGTGCCAGCAGCTTAATGTTTATAGGGACAGGGGCCGAGCAGTACTTC. This encodes CASSLMFIGTGAEQYF.

This clone was recorded only once. The chain employs TRBV5-6 and TRBJ1-1; 8 bases are a match to TRBD1. Unmatched junction bases numbered 3, after V lost 2 bases and J lost 0 bases. The V gene's germline CDR1 is SGHDT and CDR2 YYEEEE. The CDR3 has 15 amino acids. CDR3 sequence (DNA): TGTGCCAGCAGCTTTGGACAGGGTATGAACACTGAAGCTTTCTTT. It codes for CASSFGQGMNTEAFF.

The V call is TRBV7-2, the J call TRBJ2-5; TRBD2 matches 15 bases. The J segment lost 5 bases and the V segment lost 0 bases, leaving 4 bases of the junction unmatched. Germline loops: CDR1 SGHTA, CDR2 FQGNSA. The CDR3 has 17 amino acids. CDR3 amino acids: CASSLAGTSGGKETQYF. In DNA form, the CDR3 reads TGTGCCAGCAGCTTAGCAGGGACTAGCGGGGGGAAGGAGACCCAGTACTTC.

V is TRBV11-2 and J is TRBJ1-1; TRBD1 agrees at 10 bases. Trimming took 3 bases from V and 5 from J; bases not matched to a gene: 3. Germline values: CDR1 SGHAT, CDR2 FQNNGV. This CDR3 has 14 residues. CDR3 coding DNA: TGTGCCAGCAGCTTTGGACAGGGGGAAACTGAAGCTTTCTTT. Its protein is CASSFGQGETEAFF.

The chain is built from TRBV7-2 and TRBJ1-4; D ambiguous. The CDR3 has 15 amino acids. V lost 3 bases to trimming and J lost 5 bases, with 13 bases between them. Germline V gene lookup returns CDR1 SGHTA and CDR2 FQGNSA. Here the CDR3 reads CASSFQAGRNEKLFF. CDR3 nucleotides: TGTGCCAGCAGCTTTCAGGCGGGGAGGAATGAAAAACTGTTTTTT.

This clone was counted a single time. The chain recombines TRBV5-4 with TRBJ2-6, with D maybe TRBD1 (5 bases). V lost 2 bases and J lost 1, with 10 bases in between. CDR1 and CDR2 (germline): SGHNT, YYREEE (reference sequence). The CDR3 has 16 amino acids. The CDR3 protein is CASSFGGASGANVLTF. CDR3 sequence (DNA): TGTGCCAGCAGCTTTGGTGGGGCGTCTGGGGCCAACGTCCTGACTTTC.

Only a few counts were recorded for this clone. The J gene is TRBJ1-2, the V gene TRBV2; 11 bases align to TRBD1. The CDR3 covers 14 residues. The V segment lost 4 bases and the J segment 5 bases; nucleotides outside the gene matches: 3. Germline V CDR1 and CDR2: SNHLY, FYNNEI. CDR3 nucleotide sequence: TGTGCCAGCAGTGGGACAGGGGGCGATTATGGCTACACCTTC. Amino acids: CASSGTGGDYGYTF. Full variable domain (remainder filled in from reference TRBV2 and TRBJ1-2): EPEVTQTPSHQVTQMGQEVILRCVPISNHLYFYWYRQILGQKVEFLVSFYNNEISEKSEIFDDQFSVERPDGSNFTLKIRSTKLEDSAMYFCASSGTGGDYGYTFGSGTRLTVV.

This chain links TRBV5-4 with TRBJ2-2; the match to TRBD2 covers 8 bases. This CDR3 is 15 amino acids long. Germline V gene sequence: CDR1 SGHNT, CDR2 YYREEE (reference sequence). With 1 base clipped from V and 4 bases from J, the junction kept 3 bases outside the gene matches. As DNA, the CDR3 is TGTGCCAGCAGCTTGAGGACTAGCAGCACCGGGGAGCTGTTTTTT. Translating it yields CASSLRTSSTGELFF.

DNA for the CDR3: TGTGCCAGCAGCCCCGTATACGTTCCCCTCCACTTT. It encodes CASSPVYVPLHF. This sequence joins TRBV7-8 and TRBJ1-6; D not certain. Trimming removed 5 bases at V and 13 bases at J, with 12 bases between. Germline values: CDR1 SGHVS, CDR2 FQNEAQ. CDR3 length: 12 amino acids. Drawing the rest from reference TRBV7-8 and TRBJ1-6, the complete variable domain is GAGVSQSPRYKVAKRGQDVALRCDPISGHVSLFWYQQALGQGPEFLTYFQNEAQLDKSGLPSDRFFAERPEGSVSTLKIQRTQQEDSAVYLCASSPVYVPLHFGNGTRLTVT.